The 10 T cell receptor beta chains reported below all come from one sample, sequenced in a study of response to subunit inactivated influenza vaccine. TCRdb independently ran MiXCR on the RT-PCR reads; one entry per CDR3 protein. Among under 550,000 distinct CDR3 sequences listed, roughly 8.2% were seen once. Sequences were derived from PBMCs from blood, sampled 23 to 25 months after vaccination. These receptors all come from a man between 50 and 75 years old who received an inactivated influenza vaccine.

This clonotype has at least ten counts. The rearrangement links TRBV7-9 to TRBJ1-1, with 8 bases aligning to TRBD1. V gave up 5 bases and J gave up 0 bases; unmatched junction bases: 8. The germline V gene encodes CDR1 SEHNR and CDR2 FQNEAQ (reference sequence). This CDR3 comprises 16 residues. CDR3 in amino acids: CASSPGQGVMNTEAFF. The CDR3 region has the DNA TGTGCCAGCAGCCCAGGACAGGGCGTAATGAACACTGAAGCTTTCTTT.

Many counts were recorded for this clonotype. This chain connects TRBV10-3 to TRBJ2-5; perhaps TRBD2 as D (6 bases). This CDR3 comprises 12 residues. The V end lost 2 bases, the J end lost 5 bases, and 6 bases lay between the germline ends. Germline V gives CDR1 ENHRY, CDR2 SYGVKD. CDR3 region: CAISEAGETQYF. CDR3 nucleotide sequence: TGTGCCATCAGTGAGGCGGGGGAGACCCAGTACTTC.

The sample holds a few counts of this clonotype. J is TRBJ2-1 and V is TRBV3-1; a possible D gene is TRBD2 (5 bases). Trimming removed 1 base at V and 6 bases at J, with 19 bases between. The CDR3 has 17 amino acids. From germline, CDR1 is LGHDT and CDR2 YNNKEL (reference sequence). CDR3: CASSQAFGLKISNEQFF. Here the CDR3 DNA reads TGTGCCAGCAGCCAAGCCTTTGGACTCAAAATATCCAATGAGCAGTTCTTC.

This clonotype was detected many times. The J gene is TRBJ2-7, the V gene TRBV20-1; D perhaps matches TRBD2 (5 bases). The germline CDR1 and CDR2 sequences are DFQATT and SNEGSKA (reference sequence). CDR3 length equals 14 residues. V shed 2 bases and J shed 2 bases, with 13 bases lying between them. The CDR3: CSARNLGLTYEQYF. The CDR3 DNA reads TGCAGTGCTAGAAACCTAGGACTTACCTACGAGCAGTACTTC.

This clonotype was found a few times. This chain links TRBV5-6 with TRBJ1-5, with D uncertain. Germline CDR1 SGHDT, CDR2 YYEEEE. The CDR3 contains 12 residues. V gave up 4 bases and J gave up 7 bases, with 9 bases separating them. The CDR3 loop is CASSMVGQPQHF. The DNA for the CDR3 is TGTGCCAGCAGCATGGTCGGCCAGCCCCAGCATTTT.

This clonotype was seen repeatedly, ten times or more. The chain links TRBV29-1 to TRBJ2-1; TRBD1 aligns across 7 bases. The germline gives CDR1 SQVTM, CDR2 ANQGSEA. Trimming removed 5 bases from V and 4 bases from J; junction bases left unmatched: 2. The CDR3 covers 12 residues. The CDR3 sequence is CSVRGQYNEQFF. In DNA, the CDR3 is TGCAGCGTTAGGGGACAGTACAATGAGCAGTTCTTC.

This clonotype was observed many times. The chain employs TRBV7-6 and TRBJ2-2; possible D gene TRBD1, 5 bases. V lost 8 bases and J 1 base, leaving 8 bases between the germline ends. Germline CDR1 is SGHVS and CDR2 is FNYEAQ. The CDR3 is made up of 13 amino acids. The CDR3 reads CASRGQNTGELFF. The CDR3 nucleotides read TGTGCCAGCCGAGGACAGAACACCGGGGAGCTGTTTTTT.

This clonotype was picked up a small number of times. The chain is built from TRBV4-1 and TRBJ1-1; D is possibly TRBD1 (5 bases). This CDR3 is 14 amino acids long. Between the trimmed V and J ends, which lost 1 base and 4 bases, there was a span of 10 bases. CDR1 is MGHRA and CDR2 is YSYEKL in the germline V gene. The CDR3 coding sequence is TGCGCCAGCAGCCAAGCGGGCCAGGGCACTGAAGCTTTCTTT. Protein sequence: CASSQAGQGTEAFF.

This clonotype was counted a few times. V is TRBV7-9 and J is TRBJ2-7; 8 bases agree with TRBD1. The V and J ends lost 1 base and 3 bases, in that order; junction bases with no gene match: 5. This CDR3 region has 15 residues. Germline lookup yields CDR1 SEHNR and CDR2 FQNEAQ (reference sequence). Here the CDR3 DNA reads TGTGCCAGCAGCTTAGAGGCGGGACAGGACTACGAGCAGTACTTC. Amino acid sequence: CASSLEAGQDYEQYF.

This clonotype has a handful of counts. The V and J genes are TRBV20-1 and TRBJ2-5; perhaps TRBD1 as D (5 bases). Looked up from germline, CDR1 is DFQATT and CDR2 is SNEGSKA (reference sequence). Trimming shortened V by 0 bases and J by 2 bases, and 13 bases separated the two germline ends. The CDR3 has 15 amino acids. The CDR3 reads CSARDDRQYQETQYF. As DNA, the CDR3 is TGCAGTGCTAGAGATGATCGACAGTATCAAGAGACCCAGTACTTC.